The clone carrying this T cell receptor beta chain was seen a single time. Its cognate antigen is unknown. Measured with immunoSEQ multiplex PCR; TCRdb has only the in-frame clones, and not every one. The sample has about 11,000 clones; roughly nine tenths are singletons. Trimming took 1 base from V and 3 from J, leaving 11 bases between them. Germline values: CDR1 LNHNV, CDR2 YYDKDF (reference sequence). There are 15 residues in the CDR3. This sample is part of a study of chemoradiotherapy in HPV16-positive cancers. Overall study results and limits: Better recurrence-free survival went with HPV-responsive T-cell expansion in HPV16-positive patients.

The sequences come from blood, collected from a patient who underwent chemoradiotherapy. The sequence was obtained from a human donor with HPV-associated anogenital cancer. The gene calls are TRBV15 and TRBJ2-3; D remains ambiguous. The CDR3 here is CATSRVGVGTDTQYF. CDR3 bases: TGTGCCACCAGCAGAGTAGGAGTCGGGACAGATACGCAGTATTTT.